This T cell receptor beta chain was documented in a study of blood T cell repertoires in COVID-19 (dated by TCRdb to 2020 to 2021). Study-wide context: Samples covering the acute and convalescent phases of COVID-19 were provided by collaborators in the United States, Italy and Spain. The prospective study material was composed of cDNA or gDNA derived from T cells, B-cell-depleted T cells, or PBMCs. The dataset comprised deeply sampled blood TCRbeta repertoires from subjects exposed to, actively infected with, or recovered from COVID-19. The repertoires were made available in a free public database intended to serve as a resource for research on the immune response to SARS-CoV-2. Samples came from the ongoing ImmuneRACE study (first 160 participants) plus 1,254 subjects from 6 global collaborators. Nearly every sample came with metadata listing a de-identified subject ID, COVID-19 status, age in years and sex. Where available, HLA class I and class II types were taken from metadata supplied by the sample provider and were not determined by assay-based typing.

Comments on this clone: Its antigen remains unidentified. The input lacks base qualities; no much larger clone sits a single base away.

TCRbeta CDR3 regions were amplified from genomic DNA using the immunoSEQ Assay, a bias-controlled multiplex PCR. Concerning the study's data processing: The number of nucleated cells in each sample was estimated from the amplification of reference gene primers within the assay. To quantify the absolute abundance of each unique TCRbeta CDR3 rearrangement, sequence reads were collapsed and filtered. For each sample, productive Simpson clonality was calculated as the square root of Simpson's diversity index over productive rearrangements. Here the immuneACCESS table is served through TCRdb, limited to in-frame sequences with V and J called. Missing clones are a known gap in these copies; in checked studies unresolved V genes cover under half, and the rest lacks a known reason. D and trimming were read from the DNA, whereas the V and J calls and clone size are those reported in that table. The sample records fewer than 200,000 clones, 80% to 85% of which are singletons. The biggest ten clones account for more than 7.5% of the sample.

Its CDR3 holds 12 amino acids, cysteine through phenylalanine. Left in the record is the CDR3 DNA by itself, 36 bases read in frame from the first base. Trimming at the junction amounts to 4 bases on V and 0 bases on J, and the germline ends lie 2 bases apart. The study at large found these results: Clinical and demographic metadata were provided uncurated, with the amount varying by source and participant.

At one collaborating source in Seattle, patients were enrolled during active infection and were followed longitudinally through the course of disease. Whole blood was collected in K2EDTA tubes by collaborating institutions according to the institutions' own protocols. Collaborator samples were shipped for TCRbeta analysis as frozen whole blood, isolated PBMCs, or DNA extracted from either sample type. The clonotype comes from an older woman with COVID-19, enrolled during active disease. The sequencing input was peripheral blood. Rearrangement joined TRBV12-3 or TRBV12-4 to TRBJ2-3; the D gene remains uncertain. The CDR3 here reads CASSSSTDTQYF. The sequenced DNA: TGTGCCAGCAGTTCGAGCACAGATACGCAGTATTTT.